These 14 T cell receptor beta chains came from one sample sequenced in a study of blood T cell repertoires in COVID-19. Libraries were prepared by immunoSEQ multiplex PCR; TCRdb keeps only in-frame clonotypes and omits some of them. The data show roughly 300,000 clones, more than 70% seen once. Sequenced input: peripheral blood. Receptors were obtained from a woman aged 45 to 65 who had recovered from COVID-19.

The chain links TRBV27 to TRBJ1-5, with 7 bases that match TRBD1. The V and J ends lost 5 bases and 2 bases, in that order; junction bases with no gene match: 6. The CDR3 is made up of 15 amino acids. The V gene's germline CDR1 is MNHEY and CDR2 SMNVEV (reference sequence). The CDR3 DNA follows: TGTGCCAGCAGTCCCCGGACAGGAGGCAATCAGCCCCAGCATTTT. Translation gives CASSPRTGGNQPQHF.

The chain is built from TRBV28 and TRBJ2-2, with 8 bases that match TRBD1. CDR1 MDHEN and CDR2 SYDVKM come from the germline V gene. The V gene end was trimmed by 5 bases and the J gene end by 1 base; junction bases not matched to a gene: 3. There are 15 residues in the CDR3. CDR3 sequence (DNA): TGTGCCAGCAGTGACGGACAGGGGAACACCGGGGAGCTGTTTTTT. Protein product: CASSDGQGNTGELFF.

This clone was seen a handful of times. This rearrangement joins TRBV10-3 to TRBJ1-2; 9 positions match TRBD1. Germline V gene sequence: CDR1 ENHRY, CDR2 SYGVKD. The ends lost 3 bases at V and 4 bases at J; junction bases unmatched: 6. The CDR3 spans 15 residues. The CDR3 here is CAISDADRGTYGYTF. CDR3 DNA: TGTGCCATCAGTGATGCGGACAGGGGAACCTATGGCTACACCTTC.

This clone was recorded only once. The rearrangement uses TRBV6-6 and TRBJ2-1; 7 bases are a match to TRBD1. Per the germline V gene, CDR1 is MNHNY and CDR2 is SVGAGI (reference sequence). CDR3 length equals 13 residues. With V trimmed by 7 bases and J by 7 bases, 7 bases remained unmatched. CDR3 sequence: CASNPQGENEQFF. CDR3 coding DNA: TGTGCCAGCAATCCCCAGGGGGAGAATGAGCAGTTCTTC.

This rearrangement joins TRBV7-8 to TRBJ2-5, with no clear D. V lost 7 bases to trimming and J lost 0 bases, with 3 bases between them. The CDR3 is 11 residues long. Germline V gene sequence: CDR1 SGHVS, CDR2 FQNEAQ. CDR3 in amino acids: CASTYQETQYF. The CDR3 nucleotides read TGTGCCAGCACTTACCAAGAGACCCAGTACTTC.

This clone has more than one count but fewer than ten. The J gene is TRBJ2-1, the V gene TRBV24-1; TRBD1 aligns across 8 bases. The CDR3 runs to 14 residues. With 4 bases clipped from V and 10 bases from J, the junction kept 8 bases outside the gene matches. Germline V gene data show CDR1 as KGHDR and CDR2 as SFDVKD. CDR3 nucleotides: TGTGCCACCAGTGAGAGGACAGGGTGGAGGGAGCAGTTCTTC. As protein: CATSERTGWREQFF.

The chain joins TRBV28 to TRBJ1-1, with 10 bases that match TRBD1. Germline trimming cut 6 bases from V and 5 bases from J; bases unmatched to any gene: 9. The CDR3 covers 15 residues. Looked up from germline, CDR1 is MDHEN and CDR2 is SYDVKM. CDR3 residues: CASSLTGGARTEAFF. The CDR3 DNA is TGTGCCAGCAGCCTGACAGGGGGCGCGAGGACTGAAGCTTTCTTT.

The CDR3, as DNA: TGTGCCAGCAGCCACCCCGGGGGGTTAAATGAGCAGTTCTTC. This translates into CASSHPGGLNEQFF. This sequence joins TRBV28 and TRBJ2-1, with 7 positions matching TRBD2. The germline CDR1 and CDR2 sequences are MDHEN and SYDVKM. The V gene end was trimmed by 6 bases and the J gene end by 7 bases; junction bases not matched to a gene: 9. The CDR3 contains 14 residues.

The V and J genes are TRBV28 and TRBJ2-3; 15 bases agree with TRBD2. This CDR3 is 18 amino acids long. CDR1 is MDHEN, CDR2 SYDVKM, per germline. After removal of 0 bases from V and 5 bases from J, the junction contained 6 bases not matched to a gene. CDR3 bases: TGTGCCAGCAGTTTATGGGGGTGGACTAGCGGGAGGGAAGATACGCAGTATTTT. Translation: CASSLWGWTSGREDTQYF.

This sequence joins TRBV4-1 and TRBJ2-7, with 7 positions matching TRBD1. The CDR3 is 16 amino acids. V was clipped by 3 bases and J by 2 bases; unmatched bases: 10. Germline V lookup: CDR1 MGHRA, CDR2 YSYEKL. CDR3 protein: CASSHQDREDTYEQYF. The CDR3 region has the DNA TGCGCCAGCAGCCACCAAGACAGGGAAGATACCTACGAGCAGTACTTC.

V gene TRBV6-5 combines with J gene TRBJ1-5; no definite D call. Germline lookup yields CDR1 MNHEY and CDR2 SVGAGI. This CDR3 region has 15 residues. V lost 8 bases and J 3 bases, leaving 17 bases between the germline ends. The CDR3 spells CASGGLDYPNQPQHF. The CDR3 coding sequence is TGTGCCAGCGGAGGCCTTGATTACCCCAATCAGCCCCAGCATTTT.

The chain is built from TRBV7-2 and TRBJ1-6; D remains unclear. The length of the CDR3 is 16 residues. V dropped 4 bases and J dropped 7 bases, with 17 bases sitting between them. The germline V gene has CDR1 SGHTA and CDR2 FQGNSA. CDR3 sequence: CASSSPPGALNSPLHF. CDR3 DNA sequence: TGTGCCAGCAGCTCCCCCCCGGGAGCCTTGAATTCACCCCTCCACTTT.

The V call is TRBV9, the J call TRBJ2-3; unclear D gene. The CDR3 is 16 residues long. Between the trimmed V and J ends, which lost 2 bases and 0 bases, there was a span of 13 bases. Germline CDR1 is SGDLS and CDR2 is YYNGEE. CDR3 residues: CASSVFFSLSTDTQYF. In DNA, the CDR3 is TGTGCCAGCAGCGTTTTTTTTAGTCTGAGCACAGATACGCAGTATTTT.

The rearrangement links TRBV7-2 to TRBJ1-2; 8 positions match TRBD1. Germline V gene lookup returns CDR1 SGHTA and CDR2 FQGNSA. The V segment lost 7 bases and the J segment 4 bases; nucleotides outside the gene matches: 5. The CDR3 sequence is 13 residues long. This CDR3 is CASNPGTGYGYTF. CDR3 nucleotide sequence: TGTGCCAGCAACCCCGGGACAGGCTATGGCTACACCTTC. Looking up the rest from reference TRBV7-2 and TRBJ1-2 gives the full variable domain: GAGVSQSPSNKVTEKGKDVELRCDPISGHTALYWYRQSLGQGLEFLIYFQGNSAPDKSGLPSDRFSAERTGGSVSTLTIQRTQQEDSAVYLCASNPGTGYGYTFGSGTRLTVV.